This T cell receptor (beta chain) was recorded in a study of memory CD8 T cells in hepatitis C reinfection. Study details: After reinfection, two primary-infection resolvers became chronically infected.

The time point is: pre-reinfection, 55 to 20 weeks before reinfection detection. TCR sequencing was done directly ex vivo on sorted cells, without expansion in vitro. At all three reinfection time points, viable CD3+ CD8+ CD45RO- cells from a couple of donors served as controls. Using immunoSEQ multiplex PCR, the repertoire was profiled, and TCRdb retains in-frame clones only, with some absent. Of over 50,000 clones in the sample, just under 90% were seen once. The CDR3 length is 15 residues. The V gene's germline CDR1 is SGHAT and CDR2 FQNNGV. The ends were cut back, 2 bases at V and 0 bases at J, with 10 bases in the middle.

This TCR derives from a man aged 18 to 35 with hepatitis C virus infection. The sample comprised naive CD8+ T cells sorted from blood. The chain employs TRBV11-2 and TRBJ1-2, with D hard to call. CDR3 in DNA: TGTGCCAGCAGCTTAATGGGCCAGACTAACTATGGCTACACCTTC. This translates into CASSLMGQTNYGYTF.